These T cell receptor beta chains were read from a single sample in a study of blood T cells in healthy people across ages. TCRdb reprocessed the 5' RACE reads with MiXCR, giving one entry per CDR3 protein. The table has roughly 560,000 distinct CDR3 sequences, less than 25% seen once; the top ten hold just under 9%. This same sample was also part of a study on T cells of mothers and their children.

Material: blood. These receptors all come from a boy aged 5-17 years in good health. Each CDR3 is given with its conserved first and last residue. Each record gives: V gene, clone size, D gene, J gene, CDR3 protein, CDR3 DNA. D genes are given only for firm matches. Clone size is shown for a subset of rows, as once, few, many or a class of expanded clone.

>TRBV5-1|many|-|TRBJ2-7
CASSLGQVVPSTEQYF
TGCGCCAGCAGCTTGGGCCAGGTGGTCCCGTCTACGGAGCAGTACTTC
>TRBV4-3|-|-|TRBJ2-2
CASTQKGEETGELFF
TGCGCCAGCACCCAAAAGGGAGAAGAGACCGGGGAGCTGTTTTTT
>TRBV7-3|-|-|TRBJ2-6
CASSRFKNAGANVLTF
TGTGCCAGCAGCCGATTTAAGAACGCTGGGGCCAACGTCCTGACTTTC
>TRBV11-2|few|-|TRBJ2-7
CASSSYWGGTSTYEQYF
TGTGCCAGCAGCTCTTATTGGGGGGGGACATCAACCTACGAGCAGTACTTC
>TRBV5-1|-|-|TRBJ2-1
CASSLGGVSGSYNEQFF
TGCGCCAGCAGCTTGGGTGGAGTCTCGGGATCCTACAATGAGCAGTTCTTC
>TRBV11-2|many|TRBD2|TRBJ2-2
CASRGLAGAGELFF
TGTGCCAGCAGGGGACTAGCGGGAGCCGGGGAGCTGTTTTTT
>TRBV19|-|TRBD2|TRBJ2-7
CATRNSGNSYEQYF
TGTGCCACCAGGAATAGCGGGAACTCCTACGAGCAGTACTTC
>TRBV7-9|-|TRBD2|TRBJ2-7
CASSFLTGEGEQYF
TGTGCCAGCAGCTTCTTGACGGGGGAGGGCGAGCAGTACTTC
>TRBV7-2|few|-|TRBJ2-4
CASSLRGADGNIQYF
TGTGCCAGCAGCTTACGAGGGGCCGATGGGAACATTCAGTACTTC
>TRBV28|-|-|TRBJ2-5
CASKIRGRQETQYF
TGTGCCAGCAAAATCAGGGGACGCCAAGAGACCCAGTACTTC
>TRBV12-3/TRBV12-4|-|TRBD1|TRBJ1-1
CASRTGGGMNTEAFF
TGTGCCAGCAGGACAGGGGGCGGGATGAACACTGAAGCTTTCTTT
>TRBV7-3|few|-|TRBJ2-3
CASSLADTDTQYF
TGTGCCAGCAGCTTAGCCGACACAGATACGCAGTATTTT
>TRBV9|-|TRBD1|TRBJ2-1
CASSDGTEVNNEQFF
TGTGCCAGCAGCGATGGGACAGAAGTTAACAATGAGCAGTTCTTC
>TRBV27|-|TRBD1|TRBJ2-7
CASSLRGPGYEQYF
TGTGCCAGCAGTCTAAGGGGGCCTGGGTACGAGCAGTACTTC
>TRBV7-2|-|TRBD2|TRBJ2-5
CASSLSLLAGVNYGQYF
TGTGCCAGCAGCTTAAGCTTACTAGCGGGAGTTAACTACGGGCAGTACTTC
>TRBV9|-|TRBD2|TRBJ2-5
CASSVRGGEETQHF
TGTGCCAGCAGCGTACGCGGGGGAGAAGAGACCCAGCACTTC
>TRBV20-1|once|-|TRBJ2-2
CSARDWFGSGELFF
TGCAGTGCTAGAGATTGGTTCGGAAGCGGGGAGCTGTTTTTT
>TRBV7-9|-|TRBD1|TRBJ1-2
CASGQGMRGYTF
TGTGCCAGCGGACAGGGGATGCGTGGCTACACCTTC
>TRBV30|-|-|TRBJ2-1
CAWDRTVITYNEQFF
TGTGCCTGGGATCGGACAGTAATAACCTACAATGAGCAGTTCTTC
>TRBV21-1|-|-|TRBJ2-5
CASSQGLAGRSNFEETQYF
TGTGCCAGCAGCCAGGGACTAGCGGGGCGATCAAATTTTGAAGAGACCCAGTACTTC
>TRBV12-5|few|TRBD1|TRBJ1-5
CASGLVRTGRQPQHF
TGTGCTAGTGGTTTGGTACGGACAGGGAGACAGCCCCAGCATTTT
>TRBV4-3|few|-|TRBJ2-1
CASSQTRDEQFF
TGCGCCAGCAGCCAAACGCGGGATGAGCAGTTCTTC
>TRBV12-3/TRBV12-4|-|-|TRBJ2-5
CASTLGGETQYF
TGTGCCAGCACCCTAGGGGGTGAGACCCAGTACTTC
>TRBV2|-|-|TRBJ2-5
CASKTNRVRETQYF
TGTGCCAGCAAAACTAACAGGGTGCGAGAGACCCAGTACTTC
>TRBV20-1|-|-|TRBJ1-1
CSARRLMFTRNTEAFF
TGCAGTGCTAGACGTTTAATGTTTACCAGGAACACTGAAGCTTTCTTT
>TRBV7-3|few|TRBD1|TRBJ2-3
CASSSPTGVGTDTQCF
TGTGCCAGCAGCTCCCCGACAGGGGTGGGCACAGATACGCAGTGTTTT
>TRBV5-1|few|TRBD2|TRBJ2-4
CASSPGGVDKNIQYF
TGCGCCAGCAGCCCTGGGGGGGTGGACAAAAACATTCAGTACTTC
>TRBV19|-|-|TRBJ1-5
CASSIWVQGSNQPQHF
TGTGCCAGTAGTATCTGGGTACAGGGTAGCAATCAGCCCCAGCATTTT
>TRBV7-4|-|TRBD1|TRBJ2-4
CASSVTDRGRNIQYF
TGTGCCAGCAGCGTAACTGACAGGGGAAGAAACATTCAGTACTTC
>TRBV5-1|-|-|TRBJ2-5
CASRAGTGGPYQETQYF
TGCGCCAGCAGGGCCGGGACGGGGGGCCCTTACCAAGAGACCCAGTACTTC
>TRBV12-3/TRBV12-4|-|-|TRBJ2-7
CASSLDLLGSYEQYF
TGTGCCAGCAGTTTGGATCTCCTAGGGTCCTACGAGCAGTACTTC
>TRBV12-3/TRBV12-4|few|TRBD1|TRBJ1-5
CASSPTGTGGQPQHF
TGTGCCAGCAGCCCGACCGGGACAGGGGGTCAGCCCCAGCATTTT
>TRBV6-6|few|-|TRBJ2-2
CASSSEVNTGELFF
TGTGCCAGCAGTTCGGAAGTGAACACCGGGGAGCTGTTTTTT
>TRBV12-3/TRBV12-4|few|-|TRBJ2-6
CASSSSESGANVLTF
TGTGCCAGCAGTTCCAGTGAGTCTGGGGCCAACGTCCTGACTTTC
>TRBV20-1|few|-|TRBJ1-5
CSARDAIPGRDQPQHF
TGCAGTGCTAGAGACGCCATCCCGGGGAGGGATCAGCCCCAGCATTTT
>TRBV5-1|-|TRBD1|TRBJ1-6
CASAQGTAYNSPLHF
TGCGCCAGCGCCCAGGGGACAGCCTATAATTCACCCCTCCACTTT
>TRBV29-1|few|-|TRBJ2-5
CSAAVGGETQYF
TGCAGCGCGGCTGTAGGCGGGGAGACCCAGTACTTC
>TRBV28|-|-|TRBJ2-2
CASSTGLITGELFF
TGTGCCAGCAGTACCGGACTAATTACCGGGGAGCTGTTTTTT
>TRBV27|few|TRBD1|TRBJ2-7
CASSSPMGRGLPYEQYF
TGTGCCAGCAGTTCCCCCATGGGCAGGGGGCTTCCCTACGAGCAGTACTTC